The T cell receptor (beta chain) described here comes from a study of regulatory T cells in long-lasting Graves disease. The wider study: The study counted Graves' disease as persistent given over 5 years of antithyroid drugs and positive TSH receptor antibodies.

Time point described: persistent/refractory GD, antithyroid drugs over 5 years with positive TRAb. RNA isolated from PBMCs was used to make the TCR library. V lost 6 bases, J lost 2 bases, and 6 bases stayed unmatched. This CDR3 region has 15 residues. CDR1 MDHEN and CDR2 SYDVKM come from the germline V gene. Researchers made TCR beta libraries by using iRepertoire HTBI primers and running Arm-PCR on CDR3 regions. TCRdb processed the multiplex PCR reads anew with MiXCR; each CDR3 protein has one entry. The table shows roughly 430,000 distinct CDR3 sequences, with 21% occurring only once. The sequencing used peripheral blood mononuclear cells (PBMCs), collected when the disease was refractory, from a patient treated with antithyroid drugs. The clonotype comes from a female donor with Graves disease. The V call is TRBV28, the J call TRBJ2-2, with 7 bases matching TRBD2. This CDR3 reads CASSPGTINTGELFF. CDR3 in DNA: TGTGCCAGCAGCCCCGGGACTATCAACACCGGGGAGCTGTTTTTT.